A single sample is the source of the 14 T cell receptor beta chains below, sequenced in a study of identical twins. MiXCR, applied by TCRdb to the 5' RACE reads, yields one record per CDR3 protein. This repertoire shows more than 200,000 distinct CDR3 sequences, around 15% found once; its top ten account for around 9%. Sequencing input: memory (CD45RO+) T cells sorted from blood. Receptors were obtained from a woman between 18 and 30 years old in good health.

The V call is TRBV3-1, the J call TRBJ1-1, with D uncertain. The CDR3 sequence is 12 residues long. The germline V and J ends were trimmed by 1 base and 10 bases, with 10 bases remaining between them. In germline, CDR1 is LGHDT, CDR2 YNNKEL (reference sequence). This CDR3 reads CASSQGDGIAFF. The CDR3 DNA is TGTGCCAGCAGCCAAGGGGATGGGATAGCTTTCTTT. Combining the CDR3 with reference TRBV3-1 and TRBJ1-1 gives the whole variable domain DTAVSQTPKYLVTQMGNDKSIKCEQNLGHDTMYWYKQDSKKFLKIMFSYNNKELIINETVPNRFSPKSPDKAHLNLHINSLELGDSAVYFCASSQGDGIAFFGQGTRLTVV.

CDR3 bases: TGTGCCAGCAGTTATGAGACCGGGACAGGCGTCAATCAGCCCCAGCATTTT. It specifies CASSYETGTGVNQPQHF. V and J are TRBV6-2 or TRBV6-3 and TRBJ1-5; 8 positions match TRBD1. From germline, CDR1 is MNHEY and CDR2 SVGEGT. There are 17 residues in the CDR3. The ends lost 3 bases at V and 3 bases at J; junction bases unmatched: 10.

The V gene is TRBV11-3, the J gene TRBJ2-2, with 7 bases that match TRBD1. Germline-derived CDR1 and CDR2 are SGHNT and YENEEA. With 2 bases clipped from V and 1 base from J, the junction kept 7 bases outside the gene matches. The CDR3 consists of 17 residues. The CDR3 DNA reads as TGTGCCAGCAGCTTACTGTTTGGGACAGTGAACACCGGGGAGCTGTTTTTT. Translated: CASSLLFGTVNTGELFF.

This clonotype was picked up many times. The chain carries TRBV7-2 and TRBJ2-7; perhaps TRBD1 as D (5 bases). The CDR3 spans 14 residues. The germline V gene encodes CDR1 SGHTA and CDR2 FQGNSA. The germline V and J ends were trimmed by 1 base and 0 bases, with 7 bases remaining between them. CDR3 protein: CASSLDRTSYEQYF. The CDR3 DNA follows: TGTGCCAGCAGCTTAGACAGGACCTCCTACGAGCAGTACTTC. Filled out from reference TRBV7-2 and TRBJ2-7, the complete variable domain reads GAGVSQSPSNKVTEKGKDVELRCDPISGHTALYWYRQSLGQGLEFLIYFQGNSAPDKSGLPSDRFSAERTGGSVSTLTIQRTQQEDSAVYLCASSLDRTSYEQYFGPGTRLTVT.

In its sample, this clonotype was seen a few times. The chain is built from TRBV6-2 or TRBV6-3 and TRBJ2-1; a possible D gene is TRBD2 (6 bases). V lost 1 base to trimming and J lost 3 bases, with 7 bases between them. CDR1 and CDR2 (germline): MNHEY, SVGEGT. The length of the CDR3 is 14 residues. CDR3 in DNA: TGTGCCAGCAGTTACTACGGGAGCTACAATGAGCAGTTCTTC. It is translated as CASSYYGSYNEQFF.

By proportion, this clonotype is medium-sized. This rearrangement joins TRBV12-3 or TRBV12-4 to TRBJ1-1; TRBD1 might be the D (5 bases). V was clipped by 5 bases and J by 0 bases, with 7 bases between them. This CDR3 has 13 amino acids. DNA of the CDR3: TGTGCCAGCAGTCCCAGGGTGAACACTGAAGCTTTCTTT. This translates into CASSPRVNTEAFF.

This clonotype was counted a few times. V gene TRBV10-2 combines with J gene TRBJ2-7, with unresolved D. The CDR3 is made up of 16 amino acids. CDR1 is WSHSY and CDR2 is SAAADI in the germline V gene. V lost 6 bases and J 1 base, leaving 19 bases between the germline ends. Here the CDR3 reads CASRRWHGTWSYEQYF. CDR3 nucleotide sequence: TGCGCCAGCAGGAGGTGGCACGGTACTTGGTCCTACGAGCAGTACTTC.

The table lists this clonotype with many counts. The chain joins TRBV20-1 to TRBJ2-1; 8 bases are shared with TRBD1. V lost 4 bases, J lost 8 bases, and 10 bases stayed unmatched. CDR1 and CDR2 (germline): DFQATT, SNEGSKA (reference sequence). The CDR3 runs 14 residues. The CDR3 spells CSAKATGAVDEQFF. As DNA, the CDR3 is TGCAGTGCTAAAGCGACAGGGGCTGTGGATGAGCAGTTCTTC.

This clonotype was seen more than once but under ten times. The chain employs TRBV29-1 and TRBJ1-2, with no clear D. Germline V gives CDR1 SQVTM, CDR2 ANQGSEA. Trimming pared 8 bases from V and 8 bases from J, leaving 18 bases between. The CDR3 length is 12 residues. The CDR3 sequence is CSFFSHGEGYTF. The CDR3 coding sequence is TGCAGCTTTTTCAGCCATGGGGAGGGCTACACCTTC.

The chain links TRBV12-3 or TRBV12-4 to TRBJ1-6, with no clear D. Trimming took 0 bases from V and 5 from J, leaving 5 bases between them. The CDR3 contains 14 residues. CDR3 protein: CASSLAGDNSPLHF. The CDR3 coding sequence is TGTGCCAGCAGTTTAGCAGGAGATAATTCACCCCTCCACTTT.

Note on this clonotype: A clone one base away is much larger, so this may be a read error. The rearrangement links TRBV12-3 or TRBV12-4 to TRBJ2-7; D not resolved. The CDR3 has 12 amino acids. The CDR3 region is CPSSSRHHEQYF. The CDR3 DNA follows: TGTCCCAGCAGTTCGAGACATCACGAGCAGTACTTC.

This clonotype was observed a few times. V is TRBV5-1 and J is TRBJ1-1; no clear D. V was cut by 2 bases and J by 2 bases, with 10 bases left in between. This CDR3 has 14 amino acids. CDR1 is SGHRS and CDR2 is YFSETQ in the germline V gene. CDR3 coding DNA: TGCGCCAGCAGCTTAGAGGCTAGTAACACTGAAGCTTTCTTT. This sequence encodes CASSLEASNTEAFF. The complete variable domain, with remaining parts taken from reference TRBV5-1 and TRBJ1-1, reads KAGVTQTPRYLIKTRGQQVTLSCSPISGHRSVSWYQQTPGQGLQFLFEYFSETQRNKGNFPGRFSGRQFSNSRSEMNVSTLELGDSALYLCASSLEASNTEAFFGQGTRLTVV.

This clonotype was counted between two and nine times. This chain joins TRBV4-2 and TRBJ2-5; 7 nucleotides align to TRBD2. V shed 4 bases and J 1 base; nucleotides not matched to a gene: 9. The germline V gene encodes CDR1 LGHNA and CDR2 YNFKEQ. This CDR3 has 16 amino acids. This chain's CDR3 is CASSPHPRTSQETQYF. CDR3 coding DNA: TGTGCCAGCAGCCCCCACCCCCGGACTAGCCAAGAGACCCAGTACTTC.

The V call is TRBV20-1, the J call TRBJ1-2, with a tentative D call TRBD1 (5 bases). Trimming removed 4 bases from V and 4 bases from J, with 13 bases in between. Germline lookup yields CDR1 DFQATT and CDR2 SNEGSKA (reference sequence). The CDR3 runs to 13 residues. The CDR3 nucleotides are TGCAGTGCTATCCTCAGGGAAATCTATGGCTACACCTTC. Amino acid sequence: CSAILREIYGYTF.